What follows are 4 T cell receptor beta chains derived from one specimen sequenced in a study of B cell selection in AIRE deficiency (dated by TCRdb to between 2018 and 2020). The library was generated by the immunoSEQ multiplex PCR assay. Drawn from immuneACCESS, this table holds only the in-frame rearrangements with V and J called that TCRdb kept. Clones are partly lost; checked studies trace under half to an unresolved V gene and leave the rest unexplained. The sample yields 20,000 to 25,000 clones; about 97% were counted once. Roughly 0.3% of the sample rests with the top ten. CD4+CD127+ cells were sorted as the conventional CD4 T cell population. Sample: conventional CD4+ T cells sorted from PBMCs. These receptors were collected from a human donor with AIRE deficiency.

J is TRBJ2-1 and V is TRBV6-6, with D hard to call. This CDR3 contains 14 residues. Germline V gene lookup returns CDR1 MNHNY and CDR2 SVGAGI (reference sequence). Trimming removed 2 bases from V and 4 bases from J, with 9 bases in between. The DNA of the CDR3 is TGTGCCAGCAGTTACAGCAATACTTACAATGAGCAGTTCTTC. This translates into CASSYSNTYNEQFF.

The rearrangement joins TRBV5-4 to TRBJ2-1; D may be TRBD2 (6 bases). CDR1 is SGHNT and CDR2 is YYREEE in the germline V gene (reference sequence). This CDR3 has 17 residues. V was cut by 1 base and J by 1 base, with 15 bases left in between. In DNA form, the CDR3 reads TGTGCCAGCAGCTTGACGCGGGACTCAAGATCCTACAATGAGCAGTTCTTC. Translation gives CASSLTRDSRSYNEQFF.

This clone has just one count. The V call is TRBV2, the J call TRBJ1-6; TRBD1 is a possible D gene (6 bases). Germline V CDR1 and CDR2: SNHLY, FYNNEI. This CDR3 has 14 amino acids. The CDR3 is CAIRGGDGNSPLHF. The CDR3 nucleotides are TGTGCGATAAGAGGGGGAGACGGGAATTCACCCCTCCACTTT. The complete variable domain, with remaining parts taken from reference TRBV2 and TRBJ1-6, reads EPEVTQTPSHQVTQMGQEVILRCVPISNHLYFYWYRQILGQKVEFLVSFYNNEISEKSEIFDDQFSVERPDGSNFTLKIRSTKLEDSAMYFCAIRGGDGNSPLHFGNGTRLTVT.

The V and J genes are TRBV2 and TRBJ1-4; possible D gene TRBD1, 6 bases. The CDR3 has 15 residues. Germline lookup yields CDR1 SNHLY and CDR2 FYNNEI. V was pared by 2 bases and J by 5 bases, with 12 bases between. The CDR3: CASSELTGSNEKLFF. CDR3 sequence (DNA): TGTGCCAGCAGTGAATTGACAGGATCGAATGAAAAACTGTTTTTT.